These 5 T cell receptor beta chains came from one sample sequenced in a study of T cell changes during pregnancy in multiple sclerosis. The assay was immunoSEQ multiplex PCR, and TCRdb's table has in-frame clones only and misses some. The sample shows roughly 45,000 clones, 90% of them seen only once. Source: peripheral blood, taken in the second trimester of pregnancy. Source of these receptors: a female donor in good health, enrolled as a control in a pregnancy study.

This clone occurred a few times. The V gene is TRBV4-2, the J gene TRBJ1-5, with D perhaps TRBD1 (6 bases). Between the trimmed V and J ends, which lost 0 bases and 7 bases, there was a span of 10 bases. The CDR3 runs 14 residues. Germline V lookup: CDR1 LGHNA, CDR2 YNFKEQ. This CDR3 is CASSQETGGQPQHF. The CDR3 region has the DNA TGTGCCAGCAGCCAAGAGACGGGGGGCCAGCCCCAGCATTTT.

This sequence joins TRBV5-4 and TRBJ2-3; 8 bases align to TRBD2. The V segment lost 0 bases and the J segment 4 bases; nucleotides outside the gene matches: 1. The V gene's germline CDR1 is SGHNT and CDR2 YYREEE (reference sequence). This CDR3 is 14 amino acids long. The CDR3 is CASSLGAGADTQYF. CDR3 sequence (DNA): TGTGCCAGCAGCTTGGGAGCGGGGGCAGATACGCAGTATTTT.

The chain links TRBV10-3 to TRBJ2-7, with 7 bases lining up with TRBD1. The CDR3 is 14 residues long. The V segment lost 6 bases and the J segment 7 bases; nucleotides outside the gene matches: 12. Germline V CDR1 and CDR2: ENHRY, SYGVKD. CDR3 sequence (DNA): TGTGCCATCAGGCCGAGACAGGGTGTCGGAGAGCAGTACTTC. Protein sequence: CAIRPRQGVGEQYF.

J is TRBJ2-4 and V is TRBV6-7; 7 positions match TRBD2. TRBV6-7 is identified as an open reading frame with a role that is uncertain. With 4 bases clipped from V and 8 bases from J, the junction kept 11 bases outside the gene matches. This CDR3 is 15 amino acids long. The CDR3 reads CASSFLLARGDIQYF. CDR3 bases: TGTGCCAGCAGTTTCCTACTAGCGAGAGGGGACATTCAGTACTTC.

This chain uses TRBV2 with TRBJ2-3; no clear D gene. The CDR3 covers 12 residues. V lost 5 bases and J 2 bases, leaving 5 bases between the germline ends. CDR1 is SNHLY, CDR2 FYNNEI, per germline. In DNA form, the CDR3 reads TGTGCCAGCAGTCGCTACACAGATACGCAGTATTTT. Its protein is CASSRYTDTQYF.